This TCR beta chain was identified during a study of blood T cell repertoires in COVID-19 (TCRdb year 2020). Regarding the research as a whole: Collaborator samples came from the United States, Italy and Spain and covered acute and convalescent phases of COVID-19. The prospective study material was composed of cDNA or gDNA derived from T cells, B-cell-depleted T cells, or PBMCs. The dataset comprised deeply sampled blood TCRbeta repertoires from subjects exposed to, actively infected with, or recovered from COVID-19. The repertoires were released in a freely available public database intended as a resource for research on the immune response to SARS-CoV-2. The samples were drawn from two sources: the first 160 participants of the ongoing ImmuneRACE study, and fewer than 1,500 subjects contributed by 6 global collaborators. A de-identified subject ID, COVID-19 status, age in years and sex were almost always included in the sample metadata. Where available, HLA class I and class II types were obtained from metadata supplied by the sample provider rather than from assay-based typing.

CDR1 is given as LGHNA and CDR2 as YNFKEQ, both from the germline V gene. The CDR3 spans 14 residues, from the cysteine through the phenylalanine. Left in the record is the CDR3 DNA by itself, 42 bases read in frame from the first base. Trimming leaves V shorter by 3 bases and J shorter by 4 bases, with the junction holding 1 base beyond the gene matches. TCRbeta CDR3 regions were amplified from genomic DNA using the immunoSEQ Assay, a bias-controlled multiplex PCR. Under the source paper's analysis protocol: The number of nucleated cells in each sample was estimated from the amplification of reference gene primers within the assay. Sequence reads were collapsed and filtered to measure the absolute abundance of every unique TCRbeta CDR3 rearrangement. Productive Simpson clonality was computed per sample as the square root of Simpson's diversity index over productive rearrangements. In TCRdb, the immuneACCESS table is reduced to in-frame sequences with V and J assigned. These tables do not hold every clone; where another copy was compared, an unresolved V gene accounts for under half, and the others remain unexplained. D and trimming were read from the DNA, whereas the V and J calls and clone size are those reported in that table. The sample table shows about 410,000 clones, and 89% are seen once. The ten biggest clones cover about 1.6% of the sample.

On the study overall, not on this receptor specifically: How much clinical and demographic metadata was included differed by source and by participant, and the metadata was provided uncurated.

This clone was observed a single time. Its antigen is unknown. The sample holds no much larger clone one base away, and base qualities are not on file. In Seattle, one collaborating source enrolled patients while the infection was active and tracked those patients longitudinally over the course of disease. Whole blood was collected in K2EDTA tubes by collaborating institutions according to the institutions' own protocols. For TCRbeta analysis, collaborators shipped samples as frozen whole blood, isolated PBMCs, or DNA extracted from either of those sample types. This clonotype originated in a woman between 40 and 50 years old with COVID-19, enrolled during active disease. This chain is built from TRBV4-2 and TRBJ2-1; 9 bases in the middle match TRBD2. The sequenced sample was peripheral blood. The nucleotides read TGTGCCAGCAGCCAGCTAGCGGGGTACAATGAGCAGTTCTTC. Its protein is CASSQLAGYNEQFF.